A single sample gave rise to the 19 T cell receptor beta chains below, sequenced in a study of T cell responses to AZD1222 COVID-19 vaccine. The method was immunoSEQ multiplex PCR; TCRdb's version includes in-frame clones alone and lacks a portion of them. Of approximately 77,000 clones listed, roughly 90% are singletons. The sample in question was peripheral blood, obtained 28 days after the second AZD1222 dose. The receptors derive from an adult who received the AZD1222 COVID-19 vaccine.

The V call is TRBV12-3 or TRBV12-4, the J call TRBJ1-2, with unresolved D. The CDR3 covers 12 residues. V lost 3 bases, J lost 5 bases, and 7 bases lay in between. The CDR3 nucleotides read TGTGCCAGCAGTTTGGGTCGGTATGGCTACACCTTC. Protein sequence: CASSLGRYGYTF.

CDR3 DNA sequence: TGTGCCAGCAGCTACCCGGGAATTAATCAGCCCCAGCATTTT. Translation gives CASSYPGINQPQHF. The chain carries TRBV11-2 and TRBJ1-5; no reliable D call. Germline V gene data show CDR1 as SGHAT and CDR2 as FQNNGV. V was clipped by 4 bases and J by 4 bases, with 11 bases between them. The CDR3 is made up of 14 amino acids.

This chain's CDR3 is CASSIRDISTDTQYF. CDR3 coding DNA: TGTGCCAGCAGCATCCGGGACATTAGCACAGATACGCAGTATTTT. The chain employs TRBV7-9 and TRBJ2-3; possibly TRBD1 for D (6 bases). Trimming cost V 5 bases and J 0 bases, with 12 bases left between them. The germline V gene encodes CDR1 SEHNR and CDR2 FQNEAQ (reference sequence). The CDR3 runs to 15 residues.

The chain links TRBV21-1 to TRBJ2-7; the table gives TRBD2 as D, unverified against the DNA. TRBV21-1 is marked as a pseudogene. This CDR3 region has 14 residues. The CDR3 is CASSFRRGSYEQYF. DNA of the CDR3: TGTGCCAGCAGCTTTAGGAGGGGCTCCTACGAGCAGTACTTC.

In its sample, this clone was seen a few times. The chain carries TRBV21-1 and TRBJ2-7; TRBD2, the table's D call, was not compared with the DNA. TRBV21-1 is shown as a pseudogene. This CDR3 contains 16 residues. For the CDR3, the DNA is TGTGCCAGCAGCAATGGACCTAGCGGGAGTTACTACGAGCAGTACTTC. Translating it yields CASSNGPSGSYYEQYF.

The chain combines TRBV27 with TRBJ2-7; unclear D gene. Trimming left V 4 bases short and J 0 bases short, with 10 bases between. Germline CDR1 MNHEY, CDR2 SMNVEV (reference sequence). This CDR3 has 14 amino acids. The CDR3 loop reads CASSSTVSSYEQYF. CDR3 bases: TGTGCCAGCAGTTCGACCGTCAGCTCCTACGAGCAGTACTTC.

This chain uses TRBV7-8 with TRBJ2-5; 9 nucleotides agree with TRBD2. Germline V lookup: CDR1 SGHVS, CDR2 FQNEAQ. V gave up 1 base and J gave up 5 bases; unmatched junction bases: 8. CDR3 length: 16 amino acids. CDR3 region: CASSLVILAGGETQYF. The DNA of the CDR3 is TGTGCCAGCAGCTTAGTAATTTTGGCGGGAGGGGAGACCCAGTACTTC.

This sequence joins TRBV5-1 and TRBJ2-3; D call uncertain. The CDR3 totals 16 residues. Germline CDR1 SGHRS, CDR2 YFSETQ. The V gene lost 1 base and the J gene lost 2 bases, with 14 bases spanning the gap. CDR3 nucleotides: TGCGCCAGCAGCTTGTCCTTTCTAGGCCCCACAGATACGCAGTATTTT. This codes for CASSLSFLGPTDTQYF.

The rearrangement links TRBV6-2 or TRBV6-3 to TRBJ1-5; D unresolved. Germline V gene sequence: CDR1 MNHEY, CDR2 SVGEGT. The CDR3 loop spans 15 amino acids. With 2 bases removed from V and 7 bases from J, the gap between germline ends came to 15 bases. The chain's CDR3 is CASSYTGPAGQPQHF. CDR3 in DNA: TGTGCCAGCAGTTACACCGGGCCCGCCGGGCAGCCCCAGCATTTT.

V and J are TRBV7-9 and TRBJ2-1; 8 bases agree with TRBD1. J gave up 9 bases and V 5 bases, and 9 bases lay outside the gene matches. The CDR3 consists of 14 residues. Germline CDR1 and CDR2: SEHNR and FQNEAQ (reference sequence). Written as DNA, the CDR3 is TGTGCCAGCAGCCGATTAGGACAGGGCGGTGAGCAGTTCTTC. Amino acids: CASSRLGQGGEQFF.

The chain uses TRBV6-5 and TRBJ2-5, with D possibly TRBD2 on 5 matching bases. CDR1 is MNHEY and CDR2 is SVGAGI in the germline V gene. This CDR3 contains 15 residues. The V end lost 5 bases, the J end lost 4 bases, and 17 bases lay between the germline ends. This chain's CDR3 is CASSLAASPPETQYF. The DNA for the CDR3 is TGTGCCAGCAGTCTCGCGGCTAGCCCCCCAGAGACCCAGTACTTC.

The J gene is TRBJ2-3, the V gene TRBV6-4; 9 bases are a match to TRBD2. The ends lost 8 bases at V and 7 bases at J; junction bases unmatched: 13. The CDR3 extends over 15 amino acids. Looked up from germline, CDR1 is MRHNA and CDR2 is SNTAGT. The CDR3 nucleotides are TGTGCCAGCGGGACTAGCACCGAGGGGGGAAATACGCAGTATTTT. Translation gives CASGTSTEGGNTQYF.

In DNA, the CDR3 is TGTGCCAGTACCGGGGCCGGAGGGACCAATGAAAAACTGTTTTTT. Protein sequence: CASTGAGGTNEKLFF. This chain connects TRBV19 to TRBJ1-4; tentatively, D is TRBD1 (5 bases). Germline V gives CDR1 LNHDA, CDR2 SQIVND (reference sequence). The CDR3 length is 15 residues. Between the trimmed V and J ends, which lost 7 bases and 5 bases, there was a span of 17 bases.

The chain couples TRBV6-5 to TRBJ1-1; 7 nucleotides match TRBD1. Germline loops: CDR1 MNHEY, CDR2 SVGAGI. Trimming at V came to 6 bases and at J to 1 base, leaving 5 bases not matched to a gene. CDR3 length equals 14 residues. The CDR3 sequence is CASRKGGPNTEAFF. Here the CDR3 DNA reads TGTGCCAGCAGGAAAGGGGGCCCGAACACTGAAGCTTTCTTT.

The sample holds one count of this clone. The J gene is TRBJ2-1, the V gene TRBV11-3; unclear D gene. V was shortened by 3 bases and J by 3 bases, with 9 bases between the two germline ends. Germline V gene lookup returns CDR1 SGHNT and CDR2 YENEEA. The CDR3 contains 14 residues. CDR3 protein: CASSFGTDYNEQFF. DNA of the CDR3: TGTGCCAGCAGCTTCGGAACAGACTACAATGAGCAGTTCTTC.

The chain combines TRBV12-3 or TRBV12-4 with TRBJ2-1; D unclear. Trimming stripped 5 bases from V and 2 bases from J, with 4 bases between. This CDR3 has 12 residues. For the CDR3, the DNA is TGTGCCAGCAGTCCGCCCTACAATGAGCAGTTCTTC. It yields the protein CASSPPYNEQFF.

This clone appeared once. The chain joins TRBV5-1 to TRBJ2-2; D assignment may be TRBD1 or TRBD2 (6 bases each). CDR1 and CDR2 from the germline V gene are SGHRS and YFSETQ. The CDR3 extends over 16 amino acids. V lost 0 bases and J 1 base, leaving 10 bases between the germline ends. This CDR3 is CASSLERGENTGELFF. In DNA form, the CDR3 reads TGCGCCAGCAGCTTGGAAAGGGGGGAGAACACCGGGGAGCTGTTTTTT.

The V gene is TRBV6-5, the J gene TRBJ1-1, with D perhaps matching TRBD1 (5 bases). With 9 bases removed from V and 1 base from J, the gap between germline ends came to 15 bases. The CDR3 is 14 residues long. Germline V gene lookup returns CDR1 MNHEY and CDR2 SVGAGI. CDR3 loop: CASTTGGRNTEAFF. As DNA, the CDR3 is TGTGCCAGTACTACCGGGGGGAGGAACACTGAAGCTTTCTTT.

J is TRBJ2-7 and V is TRBV6-5; no reliable D call. Trimming pared 2 bases from V and 3 bases from J, leaving 11 bases between. This CDR3 comprises 14 residues. CDR1 is MNHEY and CDR2 is SVGAGI in the germline V gene. CDR3 sequence (DNA): TGTGCCAGCAGTTACGTGCAGGAACACTACGAGCAGTACTTC. This translates into CASSYVQEHYEQYF.